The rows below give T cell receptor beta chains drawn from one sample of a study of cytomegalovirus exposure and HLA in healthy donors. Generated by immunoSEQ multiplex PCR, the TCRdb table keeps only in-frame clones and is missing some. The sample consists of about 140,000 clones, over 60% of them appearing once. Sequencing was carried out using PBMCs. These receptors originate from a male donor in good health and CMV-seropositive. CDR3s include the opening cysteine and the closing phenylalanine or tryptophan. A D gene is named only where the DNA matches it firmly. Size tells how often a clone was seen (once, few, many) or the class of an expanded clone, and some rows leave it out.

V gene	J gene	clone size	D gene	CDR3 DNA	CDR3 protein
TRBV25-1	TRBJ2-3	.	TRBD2	TGTGCCAGCAGTAGAGGACTAGCAACAGATACGCAGTATTTT	CASSRGLATDTQYF
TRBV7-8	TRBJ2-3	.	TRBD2	TGTGCCAGCAGCCTGGACCCGGGACTAGGCTACACAGATACGCAGTATTTT	CASSLDPGLGYTDTQYF
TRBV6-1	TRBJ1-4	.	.	TGTGCCAGCAGTGAAGTAGCAGGGGATTCTGGAAAACTGTTTTTT	CASSEVAGDSGKLFF
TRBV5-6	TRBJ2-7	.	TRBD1	TGTGCCAGCAGCTTGTGGACAGGGGCCTACGAGCAGTACTTC	CASSLWTGAYEQYF
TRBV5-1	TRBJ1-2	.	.	TGCGCCAGCAGCTTGGTTGCAGGGTCCTTTGGCTACACCTTC	CASSLVAGSFGYTF
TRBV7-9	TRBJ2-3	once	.	TGTGCCAGCACCCCGGGAGAGAGCACAGATACGCAGTATTTT	CASTPGESTDTQYF
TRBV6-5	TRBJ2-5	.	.	TGTGCCAGCAGTTTGCTAGCCCCACAAGAGACCCAGTACTTC	CASSLLAPQETQYF
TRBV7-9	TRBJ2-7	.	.	TGTTCCAGCAGACCCGGGGAAACCCTCTCCTACGAGCAGTACTTC	CSSRPGETLSYEQYF
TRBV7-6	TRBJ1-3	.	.	TGTGCCAGCAGAGCCAGGCCGACACAAAGGGGGTATAGCTCTGGAAACACCATATATTTT	CASRARPTQRGYSSGNTIYF
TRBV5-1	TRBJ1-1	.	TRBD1	TGCGCCAGCAGCTTGTTGGGGACAGGGAACACTGAAGCTTTCTTT	CASSLLGTGNTEAFF
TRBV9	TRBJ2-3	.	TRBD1	TGTGCCAGCAGCGTAGCTGTGGACAGGGGGCTCACAGATACGCAGTATTTT	CASSVAVDRGLTDTQYF
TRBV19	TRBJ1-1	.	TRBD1	TGTGCCAGTAGTGTCGGGACAGCTCCTTTGAACACTGAAGCTTTCTTT	CASSVGTAPLNTEAFF
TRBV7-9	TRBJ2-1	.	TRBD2	TGTGCCAGCAGCTTAGCACTAGCGGTCTCATACAATGAGCAGTTCTTC	CASSLALAVSYNEQFF
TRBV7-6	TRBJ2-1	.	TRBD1	TGTGCCAGCAGCTCAGGACAGGGCCCTCTCAATGAGCAGTTCTTC	CASSSGQGPLNEQFF
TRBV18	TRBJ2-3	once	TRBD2	TGTGCCAGCTCACCACCTAGCGGGATTAGCACAGATACGCAGTATTTT	CASSPPSGISTDTQYF
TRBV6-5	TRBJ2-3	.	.	TGTGCCAGCAGCCATACAGATACGCAGTATTTT	CASSHTDTQYF
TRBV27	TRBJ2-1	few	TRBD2	TGTGCCAGCAGTTTATATCCTAGCGGGAGTAATGAGCAGTTCTTC	CASSLYPSGSNEQFF
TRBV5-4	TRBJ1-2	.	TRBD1	TGTGCCAGCAGCTTGGGAGGACAGGGAGCGGGCTACACCTTC	CASSLGGQGAGYTF
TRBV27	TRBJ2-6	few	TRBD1	TGTGCCAGCCGACAGGGCATCTCTGGGGCCAACGTCCTGACTTTC	CASRQGISGANVLTF
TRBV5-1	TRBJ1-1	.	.	TGCGCCAGCAGCTTGCAGGGTGGGGAGAACACTGAAGCTTTCTTT	CASSLQGGENTEAFF
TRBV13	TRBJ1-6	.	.	TGTGCCAGCAGCCAGGTTAATTCACCCCTCCACTTT	CASSQVNSPLHF
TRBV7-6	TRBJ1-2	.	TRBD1	TGTGCCAGCAGCTTAGTGGCCCCCGGGGACAGAGCAAACTATGGCTACACCTTC	CASSLVAPGDRANYGYTF
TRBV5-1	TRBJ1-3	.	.	TGCGCCAGCAGCTCTGCCCCACAGGGCTCTGGAAACACCATATATTTT	CASSSAPQGSGNTIYF
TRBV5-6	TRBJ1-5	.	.	TGTGCCAGCAGCCTCAGTGCCGGGCAGCCCCAGCATTTT	CASSLSAGQPQHF
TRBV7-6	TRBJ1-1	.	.	TGTGCCAGCAGCTTAATCGTCCCGAACACTGAAGCTTTCTTT	CASSLIVPNTEAFF
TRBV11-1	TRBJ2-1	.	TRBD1	TGTGCCAGCAGCTTGACAGGGACGCTTGTGAATGAGCAGTTCTTC	CASSLTGTLVNEQFF
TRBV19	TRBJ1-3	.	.	TGTGCCAGTACCTGGTCGGAGACTGGAAACACCATATATTTT	CASTWSETGNTIYF
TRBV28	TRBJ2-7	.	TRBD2	TGTGCTAGCAGTCCCCAGCGGGAGGGCCGAAGAGAGCAGTACTTC	CASSPQREGRREQYF
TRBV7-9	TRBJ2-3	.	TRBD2	TGTGCCAGCAGCTCCCTAGCGGGAGGGGAATCAGATACGCAGTATTTT	CASSSLAGGESDTQYF
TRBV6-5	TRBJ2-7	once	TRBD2	TGTGCCAGCAGTTACGGGGGGGGAGCCTACGAGCAGTACTTC	CASSYGGGAYEQYF
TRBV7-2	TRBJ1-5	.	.	TGTGCCAGCAGCCCTCCAGGACTGACTAGCAATCAGCCCCAGCATTTT	CASSPPGLTSNQPQHF
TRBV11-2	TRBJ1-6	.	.	TGTGCCAGCAGCCAGCCGCTACAGGGATCCTATAATTCACCCCTCCACTTT	CASSQPLQGSYNSPLHF
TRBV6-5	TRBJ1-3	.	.	TGTGCCAGCAGTTCGACAGGATGGGCAGGAAACACCATATATTTT	CASSSTGWAGNTIYF
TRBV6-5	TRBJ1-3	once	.	TGTGCCAGCAGTTACTCGAGAGGGACAAGTGGAAACACCATATATTTT	CASSYSRGTSGNTIYF
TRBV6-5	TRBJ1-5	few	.	TGTGCCAGCAGTTACTCGAGGAATCAGCCCCAGCATTTT	CASSYSRNQPQHF
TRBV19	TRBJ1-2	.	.	TGTGCCAGTAGTACCGGGACTTCAGGTGGCTACACCTTC	CASSTGTSGGYTF
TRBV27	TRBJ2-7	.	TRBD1	TGTGCCAGCAGTTGGGGGACAGGAGGCGAGCAGTACTTC	CASSWGTGGEQYF
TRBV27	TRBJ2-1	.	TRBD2	TGTGCCAGCAGGGGAACGACTAGCGGGAGGTACAATGAGCAGTTCTTC	CASRGTTSGRYNEQFF
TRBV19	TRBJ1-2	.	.	TGTGCCAGTAGTGGGCGGGCCAGCGGGGGCTACACCTTC	CASSGRASGGYTF
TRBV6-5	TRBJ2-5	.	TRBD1	TGTGCCAGCACGCCGGACAGGGGGCAATTAAAGACCCAGTACTTC	CASTPDRGQLKTQYF
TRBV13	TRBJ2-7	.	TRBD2	TGTGCCAGCAGCCCGCACGATCAACGAGCGGGAGATATCCGCGAGCAGTACTTC	CASSPHDQRAGDIREQYF
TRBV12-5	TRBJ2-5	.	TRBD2	TGTGCTAGTGGTTTGGTACTGGCCCTGAGCGGGAAGGGGAGAGAGACCCAGTACTTC	CASGLVLALSGKGRETQYF
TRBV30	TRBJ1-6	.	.	TGTGCCTGGACGGGGGTCAATTCACCCCTCCACTTT	CAWTGVNSPLHF
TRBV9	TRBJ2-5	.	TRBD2	TGTGCCAGCAGCGTAATGAGTCGGGAGGTAGAGACCCAGTACTTC	CASSVMSREVETQYF
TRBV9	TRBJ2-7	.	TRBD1	TGTGCCAGCAGCCCCCCGGACAGGGGTCCCTACGAGCAGTACTTC	CASSPPDRGPYEQYF
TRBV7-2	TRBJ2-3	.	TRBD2	TGTGCCAGCAGCTTACGCCCAAGCAGCGGGAAGTTCCCAGATACGCAGTATTTT	CASSLRPSSGKFPDTQYF
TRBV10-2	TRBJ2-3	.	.	TGCGCCAGTACCAGGGGAGATACGCAGTATTTT	CASTRGDTQYF
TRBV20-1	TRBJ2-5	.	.	TGCAGTGGAGTAGTGAAAGAGACCCAGTACTTC	CSGVVKETQYF
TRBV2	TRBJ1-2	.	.	TGTGCCAGCTGCGAGATTCCGCACTATGGCTACACCTTC	CASCEIPHYGYTF
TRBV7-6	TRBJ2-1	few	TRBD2	TGTGCCAGCAGCTTATACAGCGGGGGAGTATTCAACAATGAGCAGTTCTTC	CASSLYSGGVFNNEQFF
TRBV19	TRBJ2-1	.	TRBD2	TGTGCCAGTAGTATAGATTTGGGGACTAGCGGTTACAATGAGCAGTTCTTC	CASSIDLGTSGYNEQFF
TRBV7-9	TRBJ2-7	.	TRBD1	TGTTCCAGCAGAAGGGACAGGGACGAGCAGTACTTC	CSSRRDRDEQYF
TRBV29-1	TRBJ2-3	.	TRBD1	TGCAGCGTTGGACCCGGGACAGCGTTTGTCCCCAGCACAGATACGCAGTATTTT	CSVGPGTAFVPSTDTQYF
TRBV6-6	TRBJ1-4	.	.	TGTGCCAGCACCTCGGGTTCTATTAATGAAAAACTGTTTTTT	CASTSGSINEKLFF
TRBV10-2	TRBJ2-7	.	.	TGCGCCAGCAGTGAGTGGAGCTACGAGCAGTACTTC	CASSEWSYEQYF
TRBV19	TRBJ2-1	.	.	TGTGCCAGTAGTATAGTGGAGTCCTACAATGAGCAGTTCTTC	CASSIVESYNEQFF
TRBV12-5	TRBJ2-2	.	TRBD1	TGTGCTAGTGGTTTGGGGGACAGGGGGGTCACCGGGGAGCTGTTTTTT	CASGLGDRGVTGELFF
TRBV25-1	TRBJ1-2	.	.	TGTGCCAGCAGTGAATTTGGGGGGTCTGACTATGGCTACACCTTC	CASSEFGGSDYGYTF
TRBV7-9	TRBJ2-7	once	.	TGTGCCAGCAGCTTAAGCGTATCCGGGGACGAGCAGTACTTC	CASSLSVSGDEQYF